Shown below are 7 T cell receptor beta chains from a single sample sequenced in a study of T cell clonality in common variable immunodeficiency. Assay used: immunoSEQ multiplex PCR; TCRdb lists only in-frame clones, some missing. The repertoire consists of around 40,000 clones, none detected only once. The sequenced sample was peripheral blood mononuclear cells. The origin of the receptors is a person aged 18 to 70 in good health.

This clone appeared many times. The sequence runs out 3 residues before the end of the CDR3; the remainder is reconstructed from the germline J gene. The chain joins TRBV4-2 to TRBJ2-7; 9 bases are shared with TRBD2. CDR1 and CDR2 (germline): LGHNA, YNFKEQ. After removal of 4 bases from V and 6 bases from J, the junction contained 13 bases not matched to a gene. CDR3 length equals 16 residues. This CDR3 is CASSPNSGLAEVEQYF. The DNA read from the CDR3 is TGTGCCAGCAGCCCTAATTCGGGACTAGCCGAAGTCGAG.

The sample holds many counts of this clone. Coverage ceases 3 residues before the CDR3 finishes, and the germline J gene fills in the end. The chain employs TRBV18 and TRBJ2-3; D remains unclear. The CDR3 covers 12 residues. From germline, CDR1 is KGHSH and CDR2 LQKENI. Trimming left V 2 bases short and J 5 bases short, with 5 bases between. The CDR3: CASSPTGDTQYF. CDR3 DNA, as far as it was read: TGTGCCAGCTCACCAACGGGAGATACG.

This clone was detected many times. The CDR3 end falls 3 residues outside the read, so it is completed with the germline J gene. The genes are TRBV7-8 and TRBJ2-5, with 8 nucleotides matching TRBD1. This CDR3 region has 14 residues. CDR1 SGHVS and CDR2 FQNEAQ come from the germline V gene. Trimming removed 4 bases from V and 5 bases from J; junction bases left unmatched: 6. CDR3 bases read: TGTGCCAGCAGCTCAATGGACAGGGTGGAGACC. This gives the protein CASSSMDRVET. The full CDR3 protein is CASSSMDRVETQYF.

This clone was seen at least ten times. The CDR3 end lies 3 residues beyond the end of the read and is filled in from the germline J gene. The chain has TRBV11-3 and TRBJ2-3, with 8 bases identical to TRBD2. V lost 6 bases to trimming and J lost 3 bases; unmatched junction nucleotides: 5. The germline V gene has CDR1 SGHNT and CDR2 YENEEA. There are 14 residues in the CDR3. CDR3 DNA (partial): TGTGCCAGCAGTTCCGGGACTAGTACAGATACG. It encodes CASSSGTSTDT. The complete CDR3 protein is CASSSGTSTDTQYF.

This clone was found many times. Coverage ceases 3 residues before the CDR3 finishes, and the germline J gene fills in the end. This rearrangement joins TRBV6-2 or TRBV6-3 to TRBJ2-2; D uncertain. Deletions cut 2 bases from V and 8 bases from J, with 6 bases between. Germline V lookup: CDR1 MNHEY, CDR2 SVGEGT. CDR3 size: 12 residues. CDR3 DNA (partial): TGTGCCAGCAGTTACGGTGCGGGGGAG. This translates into CASSYGAGE. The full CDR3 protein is CASSYGAGELFF.

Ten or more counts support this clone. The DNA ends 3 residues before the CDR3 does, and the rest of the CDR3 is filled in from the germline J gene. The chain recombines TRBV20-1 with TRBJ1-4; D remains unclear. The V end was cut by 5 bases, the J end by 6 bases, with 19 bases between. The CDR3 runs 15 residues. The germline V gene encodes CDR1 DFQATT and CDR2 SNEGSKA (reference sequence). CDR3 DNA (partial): TGCAGTGCTCGAGGGTCTCCGACCGGGGATGAAAAA. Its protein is CSARGSPTGDEK. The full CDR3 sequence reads CSARGSPTGDEKLFF.

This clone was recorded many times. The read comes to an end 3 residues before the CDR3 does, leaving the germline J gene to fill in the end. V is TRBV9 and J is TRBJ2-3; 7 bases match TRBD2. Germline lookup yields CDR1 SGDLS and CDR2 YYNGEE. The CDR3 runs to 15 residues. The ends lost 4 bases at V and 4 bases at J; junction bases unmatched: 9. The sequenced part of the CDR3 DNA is TGTGCCAGCAGCCCCTCCGGGACTACCTCAGATACG. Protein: CASSPSGTTSDT. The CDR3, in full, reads CASSPSGTTSDTQYF.